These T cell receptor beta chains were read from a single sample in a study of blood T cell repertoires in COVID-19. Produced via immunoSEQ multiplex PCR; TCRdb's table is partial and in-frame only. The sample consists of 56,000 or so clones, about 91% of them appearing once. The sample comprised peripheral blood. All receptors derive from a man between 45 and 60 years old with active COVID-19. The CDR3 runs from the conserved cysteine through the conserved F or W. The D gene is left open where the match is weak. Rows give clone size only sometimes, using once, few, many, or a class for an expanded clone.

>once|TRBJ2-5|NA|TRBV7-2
TGTGCCAGCAGCTTAAAATTGGTGGCTAGCTCCCTAGAGACCCAGTACTTC
CASSLKLVASSLETQYF
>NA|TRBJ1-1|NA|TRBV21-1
TGTGCCAGCCCCGAGAGGGTTTTAAACACTGAAGCTTTCTTT
CASPERVLNTEAFF
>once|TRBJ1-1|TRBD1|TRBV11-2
TGTGCCAGCAGCTTGGGACAGGGACGGAACACTGAAGCTTTCTTT
CASSLGQGRNTEAFF
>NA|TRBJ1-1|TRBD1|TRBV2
TGTGCCACCGACGGGGACAGGGTATCCGGCACTGAAGCTTTCTTT
CATDGDRVSGTEAFF
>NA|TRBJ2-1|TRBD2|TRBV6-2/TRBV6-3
TGTGCCAGCAGTTACGGGGACTACCACAATGAGCAGTTCTTC
CASSYGDYHNEQFF
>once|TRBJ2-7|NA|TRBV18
TGTGCCAGCTCACCACAACATCCCTACGAGCAGTACTTC
CASSPQHPYEQYF
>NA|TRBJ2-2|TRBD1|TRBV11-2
TGTGCCAGCAGCTCAGTGGGACAGGGATTGACCGGGGAGCTGTTTTTT
CASSSVGQGLTGELFF
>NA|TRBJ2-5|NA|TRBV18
TGTGCCAGCTCACCAGGACTCCAAGAGACCCAGTACTTC
CASSPGLQETQYF
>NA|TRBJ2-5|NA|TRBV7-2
TGTGCCAGCAGTGCCCAGTACCAAGAGACCCAGTACTTC
CASSAQYQETQYF
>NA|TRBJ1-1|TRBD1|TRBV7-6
TGTGCCAGCAGCTTTGGTACAGGGGTGAACACTGAAGCTTTCTTT
CASSFGTGVNTEAFF
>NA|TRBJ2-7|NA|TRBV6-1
TGTGCCAGCAGTGAGTTCGGGGGACCCAACGAGCAGTACTTC
CASSEFGGPNEQYF
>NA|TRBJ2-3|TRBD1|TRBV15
TGTGCCACCAGCTCCCGGGACAGGGGCTTTTTAGATACGCAGTATTTT
CATSSRDRGFLDTQYF
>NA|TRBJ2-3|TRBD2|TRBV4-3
TGCGCCAGCAGCCAGGCCGTTGTAGAGCGGGGGGCTATTAGCACAGATACGCAGTATTTT
CASSQAVVERGAISTDTQYF
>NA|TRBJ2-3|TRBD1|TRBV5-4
TGTGCCAGCAGCGTCAGGGGGCGAAAAGATACGCAGTATTTT
CASSVRGRKDTQYF
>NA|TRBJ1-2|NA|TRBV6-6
TGTGCCAGCACCCCGACTACGGGAAACTATGGCTACACCTTC
CASTPTTGNYGYTF
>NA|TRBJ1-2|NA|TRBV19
TGTGCCAGTCACCTAGGCGGGAGACTAGCGGATATAGGCTACACCTTC
CASHLGGRLADIGYTF
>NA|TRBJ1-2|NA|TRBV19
TGTGCCAGTAGTATGGAGTGGGGAGGCGGCTACACCTTC
CASSMEWGGGYTF
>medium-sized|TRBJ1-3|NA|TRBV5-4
TGTGCCAGCAGCCGCCGAAGGGACACTGGAAACACCATATATTTT
CASSRRRDTGNTIYF
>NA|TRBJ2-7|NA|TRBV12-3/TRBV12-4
TGTGCCAGCAGTACGGGACTCCGATACGAGCAGTACTTC
CASSTGLRYEQYF
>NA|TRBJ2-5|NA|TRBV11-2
TGTGCCAGCAGCTTAGCCGGGGGTGGAGGAGAGACCCAGTACTTC
CASSLAGGGGETQYF
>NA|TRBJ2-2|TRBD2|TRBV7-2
TGTGCCAGCAGCCGGACTAGCGGACGCACCGGGGAGCTGTTTTTT
CASSRTSGRTGELFF
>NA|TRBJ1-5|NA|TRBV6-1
TGTGCCAGCAGTGATGGCAGGGGGCCCCAGCATTTT
CASSDGRGPQHF
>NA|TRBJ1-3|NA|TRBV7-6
TGTGCCAGCAGCATACCGGGGGGGCCGAGGGACACCATATATTTT
CASSIPGGPRDTIYF
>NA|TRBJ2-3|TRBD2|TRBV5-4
TGTGCCAGCAGCTTAAGAGCGGGGGCCTCGGGAGATACGCAGTATTTT
CASSLRAGASGDTQYF
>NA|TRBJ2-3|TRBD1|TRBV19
TGTGCCAGTAGTATAGAGGGAACAGGGGGAAAGGATACGCAGTATTTT
CASSIEGTGGKDTQYF
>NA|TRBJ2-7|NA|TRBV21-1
TGTGCCAGCAGCAAAAAAAGGCTGACCGGGGACAGGGGAACGGAGCAGTACTTC
CASSKKRLTGDRGTEQYF
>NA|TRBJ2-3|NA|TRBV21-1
TGTGCCAGCAGCAAAGGGGGGAAGGGGACAGGGGACACAGATACGCAGTATTTT
CASSKGGKGTGDTDTQYF
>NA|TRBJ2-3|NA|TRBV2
TGTGCCAGCAGTGAAACTCTCTCCAGGACAGATACGCAGTATTTT
CASSETLSRTDTQYF
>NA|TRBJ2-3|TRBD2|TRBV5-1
TGCGCCAGCAGCGCGGCCACGGGCGCTAGCGGTACAGATACGCAGTATTTT
CASSAATGASGTDTQYF
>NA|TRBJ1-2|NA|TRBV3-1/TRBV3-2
TGTGCCAGCAGCCAAGTAACAGTGAACTATGGCTACACCTTC
CASSQVTVNYGYTF
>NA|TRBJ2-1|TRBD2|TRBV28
TGTGCCAGCAGCTCCGGGACTAGCAGAGGGAATGAGCAGTTCTTC
CASSSGTSRGNEQFF
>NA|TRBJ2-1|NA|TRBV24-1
TGTGCCACCAGTGAAGGGGATGGGACCTACAATGAGCAGTTCTTC
CATSEGDGTYNEQFF